Presented here are 25 T cell receptor beta chains from one specimen sequenced in a study of blood T cell repertoires in COVID-19. Some clones are missing from TCRdb's copy, which holds only in-frame ones; the method was immunoSEQ multiplex PCR. Of around 260,000 clones in the sample, roughly nine tenths are singletons; the top ten hold 2% to 2.5%. The sequenced sample was peripheral blood. The source is a woman aged 25 to 39 with COVID-19, enrolled during active disease.

This clone was observed once. This chain links TRBV28 with TRBJ2-2; 9 nucleotides match TRBD2. The germline CDR1 and CDR2 sequences are MDHEN and SYDVKM. The V gene end was trimmed by 2 bases and the J gene end by 4 bases; junction bases not matched to a gene: 5. CDR3 length: 16 amino acids. The CDR3, as DNA: TGTGCCAGCAGTTTAGTAGCGGGAGTAGGCACCGGGGAGCTGTTTTTT. Translated, it gives CASSLVAGVGTGELFF.

The chain recombines TRBV7-8 with TRBJ1-4; 10 bases are a match to TRBD1. The V and J ends lost 3 bases and 8 bases, in that order; junction bases with no gene match: 9. CDR1 is SGHVS, CDR2 FQNEAQ, per germline. This CDR3 contains 16 residues. As DNA, the CDR3 is TGTGCCAGCAGCTTTGGGAACCGGGACAGGGGCGAAAAACTGTTTTTT. Protein sequence: CASSFGNRDRGEKLFF.

This sequence joins TRBV9 and TRBJ1-2, with D perhaps TRBD1 (5 bases). Germline V lookup: CDR1 SGDLS, CDR2 YYNGEE. CDR3 length: 13 residues. The ends were cut back, 3 bases at V and 7 bases at J, with 13 bases in the middle. The CDR3 loop reads CASSASFQGGYTF. In nucleotides, the CDR3 is TGTGCCAGCAGCGCCTCGTTTCAGGGTGGCTACACCTTC.

The V call is TRBV4-1, the J call TRBJ2-3; 11 nucleotides line up with TRBD2. V was clipped by 4 bases and J by 1 base; unmatched bases: 10. CDR3 length: 18 residues. The V gene's germline CDR1 is MGHRA and CDR2 YSYEKL. For the CDR3, the DNA is TGCGCCAGCAGCCGGTCCCCCGAGACTAGCGGGGGCACAGATACGCAGTATTTT. Its translation is CASSRSPETSGGTDTQYF.

The CDR3 spells CASSLSWVGGNEKLFF. The CDR3, as DNA: TGTGCCAGCAGTTTATCGTGGGTAGGGGGCAATGAAAAACTGTTTTTT. The chain has TRBV27 and TRBJ1-4; 7 positions agree with TRBD1. The ends lost 0 bases at V and 5 bases at J; junction bases unmatched: 6. This CDR3 region has 16 residues. The V gene's germline CDR1 is MNHEY and CDR2 SMNVEV (reference sequence).

V and J are TRBV19 and TRBJ2-1; 7 bases map to TRBD2. Germline CDR1 is LNHDA and CDR2 is SQIVND (reference sequence). V lost 8 bases and J lost 5; bases outside the gene matches: 12. The CDR3 runs to 15 residues. CDR3 DNA sequence: TGTGCCAGTGGGGTAGGAGCGGGGTTGAACAATGAGCAGTTCTTC. It is translated as CASGVGAGLNNEQFF.

With regard to this clone: The sample contains more than one DNA sequence encoding this CDR3. The chain combines TRBV29-1 with TRBJ1-1; unclear D gene. This CDR3 is 13 amino acids long. Germline V CDR1 and CDR2: SQVTM, ANQGSEA. V was cut by 4 bases and J by 0 bases, with 9 bases left in between. The CDR3 DNA reads as TGCAGCGTTGGTAGGAGACTGAACACTGAAGCTTTCTTT. Translating it yields CSVGRRLNTEAFF. The entire variable domain, with the rest obtained from reference TRBV29-1 and TRBJ1-1, is as follows: SAVISQKPSRDICQRGTSLTIQCQVDSQVTMMFWYRQQPGQSLTLIATANQGSEATYESGFVIDKFPISRPNLTFSTLTVSNMSPEDSSIYLCSVGRRLNTEAFFGQGTRLTVV.

The CDR3 DNA reads TGTGCCAGCAGCCCCCTTCTCGGGGGTCCCCAGTATTTT. Translated: CASSPLLGGPQYF. The chain combines TRBV7-9 with TRBJ2-3; TRBD2 might be the D (6 bases). The CDR3 extends over 13 amino acids. Germline lookup yields CDR1 SEHNR and CDR2 FQNEAQ (reference sequence). V was shortened by 5 bases and J by 12 bases, with 18 bases between the two germline ends.

This clone appeared once. This sequence joins TRBV10-2 and TRBJ2-7; weak D call: TRBD1 (6 bases). In germline, CDR1 is WSHSY, CDR2 SAAADI. V shed 6 bases and J shed 3 bases, with 9 bases lying between them. This CDR3 has 12 amino acids. The CDR3 reads CASSQDSYEQYF. As DNA, the CDR3 is TGCGCCAGCAGCCAGGACAGCTACGAGCAGTACTTC.

This chain connects TRBV11-2 to TRBJ2-7; TRBD1 agrees at 7 bases. Germline V gene data show CDR1 as SGHAT and CDR2 as FQNNGV. The CDR3 length is 13 residues. V lost 3 bases and J lost 4; bases outside the gene matches: 3. CDR3 bases: TGTGCCAGCAGCTTCGGACAGGATTACGAGCAGTACTTC. It is translated as CASSFGQDYEQYF.

This chain connects TRBV2 to TRBJ2-2; weak D call: TRBD1 (6 bases). The germline CDR1 and CDR2 sequences are SNHLY and FYNNEI. V was shortened by 6 bases and J by 5 bases, with 13 bases between the two germline ends. The CDR3 runs to 14 residues. The CDR3 DNA reads TGTGCCAGCAGATACAGGGATCAGACCGGGGAGCTGTTTTTT. Its translation is CASRYRDQTGELFF.

The gene calls are TRBV9 and TRBJ2-5; TRBD2 matches at 7 bases. V was clipped by 0 bases and J by 2 bases; unmatched bases: 10. This CDR3 region has 17 residues. Germline lookup yields CDR1 SGDLS and CDR2 YYNGEE. For the CDR3, the DNA is TGTGCCAGCAGCGTAGCCCCTTTTTCCGGGGGGCAAGAGACCCAGTACTTC. As protein: CASSVAPFSGGQETQYF.

Only one count was recorded for this clone. This chain uses TRBV19 with TRBJ1-1; 8 bases match TRBD1. V lost 5 bases and J lost 5; bases outside the gene matches: 10. This CDR3 is 15 amino acids long. Germline CDR1 reads LNHDA; CDR2 reads SQIVND (reference sequence). This chain's CDR3 is CASSPRTGIMTEAFF. The CDR3 DNA follows: TGTGCCAGTAGTCCCCGGACAGGGATAATGACTGAAGCTTTCTTT.

V is TRBV19 and J is TRBJ2-2; D gene unclear. The CDR3 totals 17 residues. With 5 bases removed from V and 0 bases from J, the gap between germline ends came to 16 bases. Germline lookup yields CDR1 LNHDA and CDR2 SQIVND (reference sequence). Here the CDR3 reads CASSSVAGLTNTGELFF. The CDR3 DNA reads as TGTGCCAGTAGTTCGGTCGCCGGTCTTACGAACACCGGGGAGCTGTTTTTT.

The chain has TRBV12-2 and TRBJ1-3; TRBD1, the D gene given by the table, was not confirmed from the DNA. TRBV12-2 is designated a pseudogene. The CDR3 is 16 amino acids. The CDR3 reads CASRLVGTDAGNTIYF. The CDR3 nucleotides read TGTGCAAGTCGCTTAGTGGGGACAGACGCTGGAAACACCATATATTTT.

The rearrangement links TRBV5-1 to TRBJ1-3; D not resolved. V lost 0 bases and J 4 bases, leaving 11 bases between the germline ends. Germline CDR1 is SGHRS and CDR2 is YFSETQ. This CDR3 spans 15 amino acids. CDR3 in DNA: TGCGCCAGCAGCTTGGAGTACGGAGGGGGAAACACCATATATTTT. Protein product: CASSLEYGGGNTIYF.

The chain uses TRBV11-1 and TRBJ2-6; D is uncertain. The CDR3 runs to 16 residues. Looked up from germline, CDR1 is SGHAT and CDR2 is FQDESV (reference sequence). V was shortened by 1 base and J by 0 bases, with 7 bases between the two germline ends. CDR3 nucleotide sequence: TGTGCCAGCAGCTTAGTGTGGGCCTCTGGGGCCAACGTCCTGACTTTC. Protein: CASSLVWASGANVLTF.

The chain has TRBV25-1 and TRBJ2-1; 12 nucleotides agree with TRBD2. The CDR3 is 15 residues long. The germline gives CDR1 MGHDK, CDR2 SYGVNS. After removal of 4 bases from V and 4 bases from J, the junction contained 2 bases not matched to a gene. The CDR3 spells CASSALAGGYNEQFF. The CDR3 DNA reads as TGTGCCAGCAGTGCCCTAGCGGGAGGGTACAATGAGCAGTTCTTC.

The chain is built from TRBV5-5 and TRBJ2-7; TRBD1 aligns across 8 bases. Germline CDR1 is SGHKS and CDR2 is YYEKEE (reference sequence). V shed 6 bases and J 3 bases; nucleotides not matched to a gene: 11. The CDR3 consists of 15 residues. This CDR3 is CASTTGQAIYYEQYF. CDR3 in DNA: TGTGCCAGCACCACGGGACAGGCTATTTACTACGAGCAGTACTTC. The variable domain in full, with the rest retrieved from reference TRBV5-5 and TRBJ2-7, is DAGVTQSPTHLIKTRGQQVTLRCSPISGHKSVSWYQQVLGQGPQFIFQYYEKEERGRGNFPDRFSARQFPNYSSELNVNALLLGDSALYLCASTTGQAIYYEQYFGPGTRLTVT.

The chain employs TRBV11-2 and TRBJ1-1, with D possibly matching TRBD1 (5 bases). The germline V gene has CDR1 SGHAT and CDR2 FQNNGV. The CDR3 is 16 residues long. Trimming shortened V by 0 bases and J by 5 bases, and 16 bases separated the two germline ends. The CDR3 coding sequence is TGTGCCAGCAGCTTAGATCCCTCAGGGTTAAGGACTGAAGCTTTCTTT. This translates into CASSLDPSGLRTEAFF.

The chain uses TRBV19 and TRBJ2-1; possibly TRBD1 for D (6 bases). Germline loops: CDR1 LNHDA, CDR2 SQIVND (reference sequence). This CDR3 is built from 15 residues. The V and J ends lost 2 bases and 6 bases respectively, with 14 bases between them. The DNA for the CDR3 is TGTGCCAGTAGTATATCGACAGGAGGTATCAATGAGCAGTTCTTC. Its protein is CASSISTGGINEQFF. Full variable domain (missing parts from reference TRBV19 and TRBJ2-1): DGGITQSPKYLFRKEGQNVTLSCEQNLNHDAMYWYRQDPGQGLRLIYYSQIVNDFQKGDIAEGYSVSREKKESFPLTVTSAQKNPTAFYLCASSISTGGINEQFFGPGTRLTVL.

The rearrangement uses TRBV6-2 or TRBV6-3 and TRBJ1-3; no definite D call. Per germline, CDR1 MNHEY and CDR2 SVGEGT. The germline V and J ends were trimmed by 2 bases and 0 bases, with 5 bases remaining between them. This CDR3 contains 14 residues. CDR3 region: CASSYQISGNTIYF. The CDR3 DNA sequence: TGTGCCAGCAGTTACCAAATCTCTGGAAACACCATATATTTT.

CDR3 sequence: CASSEWGQGVYEQYF. The CDR3 DNA sequence: TGTGCCAGCAGTGAATGGGGACAGGGAGTTTACGAGCAGTACTTC. The chain joins TRBV6-1 to TRBJ2-7; 9 nucleotides line up with TRBD1. The junction had 6 bases not matched to a gene; V was cut back by 2 bases and J by 4 bases. This CDR3 comprises 15 residues. From germline, CDR1 is MNHNS and CDR2 SASEGT.

V gene TRBV5-4 combines with J gene TRBJ2-5; 8 positions agree with TRBD1. Trimming removed 5 bases from V and 3 bases from J; junction bases left unmatched: 9. The CDR3 runs to 15 residues. Germline V gives CDR1 SGHNT, CDR2 YYREEE (reference sequence). The CDR3 spells CASREPGQAEETQYF. The CDR3 DNA follows: TGTGCCAGCAGGGAACCGGGACAGGCCGAAGAGACCCAGTACTTC.

The chain combines TRBV25-1 with TRBJ2-1, with TRBD2 identical over 7 bases. This CDR3 contains 13 residues. J lost 4 bases, V lost 4 bases, and 1 base had no gene match. In germline, CDR1 is MGHDK, CDR2 SYGVNS. The CDR3 loop is CASSGGGYNEQFF. The CDR3 nucleotides are TGTGCCAGCAGTGGGGGGGGTTACAATGAGCAGTTCTTC.